Here is one TCR beta chain with its context. The source of the sample is a study of blood T cell repertoires in COVID-19. Study-level background: T cells, B-cell-depleted T cells, or PBMCs provided the cDNA or gDNA that served as material.

Germline lookup yields CDR1 SGHRS and CDR2 YFSETQ. The length of the CDR3 is 13 residues. V was cut by 0 bases and J by 4 bases, with 5 bases left in between. Assay: immunoSEQ multiplex PCR; the TCRdb copy retains only in-frame clones and omits some. The sample consists of 200,000 to 250,000 clones, 70% to 85% of them appearing once. This TCR derives from a man in his sixties who had recovered from COVID-19. The genes are TRBV5-1 and TRBJ2-1, with D possibly being TRBD2 (5 bases). Sequenced: PBMCs or T cells enriched from blood (not recorded which). Here the CDR3 DNA reads TGCGCCAGCAGCTTGGGAGGGTACAATGAGCAGTTCTTC. Protein: CASSLGGYNEQFF.